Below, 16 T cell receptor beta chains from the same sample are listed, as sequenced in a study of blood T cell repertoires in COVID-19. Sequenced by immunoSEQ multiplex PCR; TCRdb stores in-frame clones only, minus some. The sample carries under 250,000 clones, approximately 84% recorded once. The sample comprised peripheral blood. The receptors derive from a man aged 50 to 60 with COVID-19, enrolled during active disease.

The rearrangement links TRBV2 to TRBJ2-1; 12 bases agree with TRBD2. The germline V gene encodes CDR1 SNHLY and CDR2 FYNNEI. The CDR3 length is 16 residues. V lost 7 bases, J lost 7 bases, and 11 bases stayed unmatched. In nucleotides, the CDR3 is TGTGCCAGCACGAAGTCTAGCGGGAGGGAATCTAATGAGCAGTTCTTC. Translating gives CASTKSSGRESNEQFF. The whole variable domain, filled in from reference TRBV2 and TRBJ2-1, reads EPEVTQTPSHQVTQMGQEVILRCVPISNHLYFYWYRQILGQKVEFLVSFYNNEISEKSEIFDDQFSVERPDGSNFTLKIRSTKLEDSAMYFCASTKSSGRESNEQFFGPGTRLTVL.

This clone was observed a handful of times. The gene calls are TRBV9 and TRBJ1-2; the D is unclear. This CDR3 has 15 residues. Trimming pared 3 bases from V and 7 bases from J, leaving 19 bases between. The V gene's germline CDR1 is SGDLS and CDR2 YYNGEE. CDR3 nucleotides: TGTGCCAGCAGCGCCGGGAGCATCGATAGCGGTGGCTACACCTTC. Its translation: CASSAGSIDSGGYTF. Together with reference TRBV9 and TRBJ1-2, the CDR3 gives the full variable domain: DSGVTQTPKHLITATGQRVTLRCSPRSGDLSVYWYQQSLDQGLQFLIQYYNGEERAKGNILERFSAQQFPDLHSELNLSSLELGDSALYFCASSAGSIDSGGYTFGSGTRLTVV.

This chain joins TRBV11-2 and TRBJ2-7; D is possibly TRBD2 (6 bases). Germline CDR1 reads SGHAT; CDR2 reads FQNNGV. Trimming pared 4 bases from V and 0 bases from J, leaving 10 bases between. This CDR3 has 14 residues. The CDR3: CASSWGGNSYEQYF. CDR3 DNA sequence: TGTGCCAGCAGCTGGGGAGGAAACTCCTACGAGCAGTACTTC.

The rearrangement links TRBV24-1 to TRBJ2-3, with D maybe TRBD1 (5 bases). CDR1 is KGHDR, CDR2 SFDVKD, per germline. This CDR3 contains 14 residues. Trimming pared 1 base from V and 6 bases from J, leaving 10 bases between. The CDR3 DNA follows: TGTGCCACCAGTGATTTCCCAGGGTGGGATACGCAGTATTTT. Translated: CATSDFPGWDTQYF.

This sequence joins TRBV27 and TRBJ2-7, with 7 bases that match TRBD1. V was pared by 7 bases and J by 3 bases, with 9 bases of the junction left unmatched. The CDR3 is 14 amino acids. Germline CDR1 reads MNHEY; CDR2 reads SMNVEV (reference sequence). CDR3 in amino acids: CASTKEQGYYEQYF. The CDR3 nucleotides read TGTGCCAGCACTAAGGAACAGGGGTACTACGAGCAGTACTTC.

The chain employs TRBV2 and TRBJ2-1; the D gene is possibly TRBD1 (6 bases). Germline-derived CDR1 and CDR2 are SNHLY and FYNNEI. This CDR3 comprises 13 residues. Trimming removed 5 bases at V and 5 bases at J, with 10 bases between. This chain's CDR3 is CASSKDRNNEQFF. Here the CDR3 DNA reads TGTGCCAGCAGTAAGGACAGAAACAATGAGCAGTTCTTC. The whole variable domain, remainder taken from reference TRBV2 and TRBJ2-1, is EPEVTQTPSHQVTQMGQEVILRCVPISNHLYFYWYRQILGQKVEFLVSFYNNEISEKSEIFDDQFSVERPDGSNFTLKIRSTKLEDSAMYFCASSKDRNNEQFFGPGTRLTVL.

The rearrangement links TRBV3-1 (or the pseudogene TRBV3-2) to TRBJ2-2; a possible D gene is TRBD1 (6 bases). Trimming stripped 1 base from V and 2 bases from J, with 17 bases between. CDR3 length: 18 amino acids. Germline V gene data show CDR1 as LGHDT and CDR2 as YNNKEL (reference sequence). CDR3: CASSQVADSSFNTGELFF. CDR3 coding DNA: TGTGCCAGCAGCCAAGTTGCGGACAGCAGTTTCAACACCGGGGAGCTGTTTTTT.

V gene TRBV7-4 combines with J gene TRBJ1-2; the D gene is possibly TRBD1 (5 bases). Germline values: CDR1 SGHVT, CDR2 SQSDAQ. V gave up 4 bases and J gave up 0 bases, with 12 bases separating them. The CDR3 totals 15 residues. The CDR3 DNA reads TGTGCCAGCAGCTCTAGGACAACCACTAACTATGGCTACACCTTC. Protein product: CASSSRTTTNYGYTF. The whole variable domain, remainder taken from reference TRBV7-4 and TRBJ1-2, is GAGVSQSPRYKVAKRGRDVALRCDSISGHVTLYWYRQTLGQGSEVLTYSQSDAQRDKSGRPSGRFSAERPERSVSTLKIQRTEQGDSAVYLCASSSRTTTNYGYTFGSGTRLTVV.

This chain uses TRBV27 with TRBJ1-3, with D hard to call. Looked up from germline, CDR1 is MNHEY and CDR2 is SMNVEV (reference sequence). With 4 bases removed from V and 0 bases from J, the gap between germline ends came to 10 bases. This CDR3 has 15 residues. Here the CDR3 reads CASSSTAYSGNTIYF. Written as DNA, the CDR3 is TGTGCCAGCAGTTCTACAGCTTACTCTGGAAACACCATATATTTT.

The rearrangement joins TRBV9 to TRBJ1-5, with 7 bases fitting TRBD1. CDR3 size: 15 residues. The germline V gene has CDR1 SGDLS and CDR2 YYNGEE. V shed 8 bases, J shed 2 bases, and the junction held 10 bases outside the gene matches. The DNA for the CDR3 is TGTGCCAGACGAGACAGGGCGACAGGCAATCAGCCCCAGCATTTT. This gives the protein CARRDRATGNQPQHF. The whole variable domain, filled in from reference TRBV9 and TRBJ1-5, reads DSGVTQTPKHLITATGQRVTLRCSPRSGDLSVYWYQQSLDQGLQFLIQYYNGEERAKGNILERFSAQQFPDLHSELNLSSLELGDSALYFCARRDRATGNQPQHFGDGTRLSIL.

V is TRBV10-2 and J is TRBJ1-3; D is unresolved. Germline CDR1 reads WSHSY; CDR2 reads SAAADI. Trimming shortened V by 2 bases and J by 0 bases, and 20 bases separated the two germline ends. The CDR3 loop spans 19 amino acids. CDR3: CASSEGGRYGGDSGNTIYF. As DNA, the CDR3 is TGCGCCAGCAGTGAGGGTGGGAGATATGGTGGAGACTCTGGAAACACCATATATTTT.

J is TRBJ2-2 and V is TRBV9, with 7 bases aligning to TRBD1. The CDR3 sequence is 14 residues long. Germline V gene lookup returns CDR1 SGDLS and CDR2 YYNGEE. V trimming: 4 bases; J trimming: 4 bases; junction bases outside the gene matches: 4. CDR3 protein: CASSPRDSTGELFF. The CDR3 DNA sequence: TGTGCCAGCAGCCCTCGGGACAGCACCGGGGAGCTGTTTTTT.

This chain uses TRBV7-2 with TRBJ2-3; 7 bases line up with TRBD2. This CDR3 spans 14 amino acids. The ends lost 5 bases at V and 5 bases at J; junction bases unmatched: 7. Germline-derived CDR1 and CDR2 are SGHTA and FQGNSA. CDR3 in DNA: TGTGCCAGCAGCAAAATCCTAGCGGAAGATACGCAGTATTTT. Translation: CASSKILAEDTQYF.

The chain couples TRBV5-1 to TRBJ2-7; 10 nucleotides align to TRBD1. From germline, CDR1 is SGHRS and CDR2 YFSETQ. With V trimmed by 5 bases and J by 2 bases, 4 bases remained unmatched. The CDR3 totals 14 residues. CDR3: CASSQGQGPYEQYF. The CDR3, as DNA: TGCGCCAGCAGTCAGGGACAGGGGCCCTACGAGCAGTACTTC.

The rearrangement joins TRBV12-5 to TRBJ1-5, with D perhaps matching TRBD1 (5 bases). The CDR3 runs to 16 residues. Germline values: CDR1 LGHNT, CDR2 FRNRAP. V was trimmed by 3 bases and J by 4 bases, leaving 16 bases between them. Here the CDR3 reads CASGFTSTVHNQPQHF. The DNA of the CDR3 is TGTGCTAGTGGTTTTACCTCGACAGTTCATAATCAGCCCCAGCATTTT. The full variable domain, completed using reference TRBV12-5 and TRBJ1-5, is DARVTQTPRHKVTEMGQEVTMRCQPILGHNTVFWYRQTMMQGLELLAYFRNRAPLDDSGMPKDRFSAEMPDATLATLKIQPSEPRDSAVYFCASGFTSTVHNQPQHFGDGTRLSIL.

The CDR3 bases are TGTGCCAGCAGCTCCCGACTAGCGGGAGGGCCCCACGAGCAGTACTTC. Translation gives CASSSRLAGGPHEQYF. This rearrangement joins TRBV7-6 to TRBJ2-7; 14 bases align to TRBD2. Germline CDR1 SGHVS, CDR2 FNYEAQ. The CDR3 is 16 amino acids. V was clipped by 4 bases and J by 5 bases; unmatched bases: 7.